Listed below are T cell receptor beta chains from one sample, sequenced in a study of naive and memory T cell subsets. MiXCR, applied by TCRdb to the UMI-ligation and nested PCR reads, yields one record per CDR3 protein. The top ten hold roughly 3.9% of the sample, which has roughly 36,000 distinct CDR3 sequences, approximately 10% seen once. Specimen: skin, collected from a tuberculin skin test site. The receptors here all came from an adult in good health. Each CDR3 is given with its conserved first and last residue.

cdr3_length	v_call	cdr3_aa
16	TRBV20-1	CSARPRLAGAGGELFF
20	TRBV2	CASSAVSGLAGDGYSYEQYF
14	TRBV6-5	CASSYGTSSYEQYF
15	TRBV20-1	CSASASGANTGELFF
13	TRBV12-3/TRBV12-4	CASSRRTLTEAFF
13	TRBV20-1	CSTSRGINQPQHF
14	TRBV6-5	CASSRLAGTDTQYF
14	TRBV7-9	CASSLGQTPEGYTF
13	TRBV30	CAGSTGGGDTQYF
13	TRBV27	CASSYGVNSPLHF
18	TRBV12-3/TRBV12-4	CASSSDTGRDRYQETQYF
16	TRBV29-1	CSVEGTPGPPGYGYTF
16	TRBV7-8	CASLGLAGSWTDTQYF
15	TRBV9	CASSVSPTGNGEQFF
14	TRBV9	CASSVGRSSYEQYF
13	TRBV29-1	CSVGGNRKETQYF
13	TRBV7-2	CASSSQGTGELFF
16	TRBV12-3/TRBV12-4	CASSSSNQGAVDTQYF
14	TRBV29-1	CSVEEGQGADTQYF
16	TRBV20-1	CSARAPSGGSSYEQYF
14	TRBV29-1	CSASSGTGLGEQYF
18	TRBV5-1	CASSQPQLGQGYSYEQYF
12	TRBV7-6	CASSLGYNEQFF
11	TRBV2	CASSSETEAFF
15	TRBV29-1	CSAEGGGRRSNEQFF
14	TRBV5-8	CASSYGGENGELFF
12	TRBV7-2	CASSIGSDTQYF
14	TRBV5-1	CASSFGTASYEQYF
14	TRBV10-3	CAISDTLDRPLLHF
17	TRBV19	CASSIRGLAGAQETQYF
17	TRBV6-5	CASSTGEVSLGGETQYF
13	TRBV7-9	CASSPQGSPEAFF
16	TRBV10-3	CAISDPRKSPTDTQYF
13	TRBV7-7	CASAGGLEETQYF
15	TRBV12-3/TRBV12-4	CASSPLGVGSYEQYF
15	TRBV6-6	CASSRGQGKAGELFF
13	TRBV3-1	CASSLGAIETQYF
18	TRBV7-9	CAKQGALAGAEDQETQYF
13	TRBV30	CAWSVFENTEAFF
15	TRBV4-1	CASSGRDRAYNEQFF
14	TRBV20-1	CSARSGGGNQPQHF
14	TRBV6-4	CASRRSTYTGELFF
16	TRBV4-2	CASSQDAAGESGEQFF
18	TRBV6-2/TRBV6-3	CASSRTSVRGGVADTQYF
13	TRBV19	CASSIDSGNGYTF
15	TRBV28	CASSRDRDRGDTQYF
13	TRBV5-1	CASSDPGKETQYF
15	TRBV28	CASSAGGPSTDTQYF